This T cell receptor (beta chain) was observed in a study of human T cells and chemical hapten exposure. About the research overall: The variation in per-sample TCR yields arose mainly from small differences in pooled library volumes.

A remark on this clonotype: What it recognizes is unknown.

Time point denoted: patch test 1, 2 weeks after DPC sensitization. The treatment: therapeutic diphenylcyclopropenone sensitization with weekly scalp DPC. Blood sampling preceded each patch test application. Unfractionated whole blood was the source of the extracted total RNA. The CDR3 runs to 13 residues. The V segment lost 3 bases and the J segment 7 bases; nucleotides outside the gene matches: 4. CDR1 and CDR2 from the germline V gene are DFQATT and SNEGSKA (reference sequence). Study-level results: The study found that DPC sensitization did not change TCRs above 1 in 1000 frequency.

TCRdb recomputed calls from the RACE reads with MiXCR, one row per CDR3 protein. The table has under 130,000 distinct CDR3 sequences, 11% seen once. The chain joins TRBV20-1 to TRBJ2-1; 9 bases are shared with TRBD1. The origin of this receptor is a woman in her thirties or forties with alopecia areata. Some clones in this sample may be carry-over from other donors' samples. Here the sequenced sample was whole blood, taken in connection with sensitization to the hapten diphenylcyclopropenone (DPC). CDR3 region: CSASEDRGNEQFF. Written as DNA, the CDR3 is TGCAGTGCTAGCGAAGACAGGGGGAATGAGCAGTTCTTC.